This T cell receptor beta chain derives from a study of T cell repertoires in cytomegalovirus infection. Looking at the study overall: Both CMV infection and a matching HLA type were indicated by public TCR beta signatures. Whole-study findings and limits: Clonotype analysis showed dominance of the ex vivo response by HLA-C-restricted CMV-specific TCR beta clonotypes. Of the TCR beta families, the public ones yielded a cumulative frequency that identified carriers of CMV plus the relevant HLA.

This clonotype has a handful of counts. The target antigen is unknown. V was trimmed by 8 bases and J by 15 bases, leaving 14 bases between them. Looked up from germline, CDR1 is SEHNR and CDR2 is FQNEAQ (reference sequence). This CDR3 has 10 residues. TCRdb reprocessed the reads via MiXCR and lists one record per CDR3 protein. The sample yields 450,000 to 550,000 distinct CDR3 sequences, about 39% seen once. The material sequenced was cultured PBMCs, taken from culture after CMV antigen stimulation. This TCR came from a human donor in good health (CMV status not recorded). Some clones in this sample may be carry-over from other donors' samples. The gene calls are TRBV7-9 and TRBJ2-1; no reliable D call. The DNA of the CDR3 is TGTGCCAGCGGCCCCCCCGTGGTGTTCTTC. This codes for CASGPPVVFF.